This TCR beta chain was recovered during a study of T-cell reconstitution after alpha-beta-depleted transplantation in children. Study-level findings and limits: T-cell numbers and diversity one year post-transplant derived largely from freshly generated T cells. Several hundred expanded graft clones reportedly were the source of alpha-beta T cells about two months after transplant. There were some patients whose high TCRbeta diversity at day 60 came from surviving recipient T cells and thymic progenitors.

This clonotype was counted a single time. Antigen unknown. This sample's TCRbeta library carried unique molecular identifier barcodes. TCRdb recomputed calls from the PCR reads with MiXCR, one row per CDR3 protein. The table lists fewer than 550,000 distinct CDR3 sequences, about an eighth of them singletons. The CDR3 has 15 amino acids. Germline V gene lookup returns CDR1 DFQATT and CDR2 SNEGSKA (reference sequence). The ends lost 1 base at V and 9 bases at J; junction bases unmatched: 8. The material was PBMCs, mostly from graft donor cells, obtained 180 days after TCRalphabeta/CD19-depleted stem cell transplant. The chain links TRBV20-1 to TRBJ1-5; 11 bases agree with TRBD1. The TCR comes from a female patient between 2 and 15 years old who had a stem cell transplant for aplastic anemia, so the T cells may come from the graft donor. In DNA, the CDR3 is TGCAGTGCTAGAGTGGGGACAGGGGGGGGTCGGCCCCAGCATTTT. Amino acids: CSARVGTGGGRPQHF.